Shown below are 15 T cell receptor beta chains from a single sample sequenced in a study of blood T cell repertoires in COVID-19. Measured with immunoSEQ multiplex PCR; TCRdb has only the in-frame clones, and not every one. The sample holds 250,000 to 350,000 clones, around 89% seen once. Sequencing input: PBMCs or T cells enriched from blood (not recorded which). These receptors were obtained from a woman aged 18-30 years with acute COVID-19.

This rearrangement joins TRBV2 to TRBJ2-4; D uncertain. This CDR3 has 13 residues. V lost 2 bases to trimming and J lost 8 bases, with 10 bases between them. Germline assignment: CDR1 SNHLY and CDR2 FYNNEI. DNA for the CDR3: TGTGCCAGCAGTGAACCGAGTTCGGACATTCAGTACTTC. This translates into CASSEPSSDIQYF.

V usage is TRBV5-1 and J usage is TRBJ2-3, with 11 nucleotides matching TRBD2. CDR3 length equals 17 residues. Germline V CDR1 and CDR2: SGHRS, YFSETQ. Trimming at V came to 0 bases and at J to 4 bases, leaving 7 bases not matched to a gene. The CDR3 sequence: CASSLDTSGRSADTQYF. CDR3 nucleotide sequence: TGCGCCAGCAGCTTGGATACTAGCGGGAGATCAGCAGATACGCAGTATTTT.

The chain couples TRBV19 to TRBJ2-1; possibly TRBD1 for D (6 bases). Trimming shortened V by 1 base and J by 3 bases, and 10 bases separated the two germline ends. The germline V gene has CDR1 LNHDA and CDR2 SQIVND (reference sequence). This CDR3 has 15 residues. CDR3 residues: CASSIGTASYNEQFF. CDR3 nucleotides: TGTGCCAGTAGTATAGGGACAGCGAGCTACAATGAGCAGTTCTTC. The entire variable domain, with the rest obtained from reference TRBV19 and TRBJ2-1, is as follows: DGGITQSPKYLFRKEGQNVTLSCEQNLNHDAMYWYRQDPGQGLRLIYYSQIVNDFQKGDIAEGYSVSREKKESFPLTVTSAQKNPTAFYLCASSIGTASYNEQFFGPGTRLTVL.

The chain links TRBV28 to TRBJ1-2, with a weak D call TRBD1 (6 bases). V dropped 6 bases and J dropped 8 bases, with 22 bases sitting between them. Germline V gives CDR1 MDHEN, CDR2 SYDVKM. This CDR3 is built from 15 residues. The CDR3 DNA follows: TGTGCCAGCAGGACGAATGATTTGCAGGGGCAAGGCTACACCTTC. Its translation is CASRTNDLQGQGYTF.

The CDR3, as DNA: TGTGCCAGCCTCCGGGACAGGGGTTCTGGAAACACCATATATTTT. It is translated as CASLRDRGSGNTIYF. V and J are TRBV2 and TRBJ1-3; 10 positions match TRBD1. This CDR3 has 15 amino acids. The germline V gene encodes CDR1 SNHLY and CDR2 FYNNEI. V lost 8 bases to trimming and J lost 1 base; unmatched junction nucleotides: 5.

The rearrangement joins TRBV27 to TRBJ1-1; TRBD1 is a possible D gene (6 bases). V was trimmed by 6 bases and J by 3 bases, leaving 8 bases between them. Germline V CDR1 and CDR2: MNHEY, SMNVEV (reference sequence). The CDR3 length is 12 residues. The CDR3, as DNA: TGTGCCAGCAGCGGGGGGCACACTGAAGCTTTCTTT. It encodes CASSGGHTEAFF.

The chain is built from TRBV7-8 and TRBJ2-1; 13 nucleotides line up with TRBD2. V lost 5 bases and J lost 8; bases outside the gene matches: 6. CDR3 length: 15 residues. CDR1 and CDR2 from the germline V gene are SGHVS and FQNEAQ. This CDR3 reads CASSPNGLAGDEQFF. Here the CDR3 DNA reads TGTGCCAGCAGCCCAAACGGACTAGCGGGAGATGAGCAGTTCTTC. Filled out from reference TRBV7-8 and TRBJ2-1, the complete variable domain reads GAGVSQSPRYKVAKRGQDVALRCDPISGHVSLFWYQQALGQGPEFLTYFQNEAQLDKSGLPSDRFFAERPEGSVSTLKIQRTQQEDSAVYLCASSPNGLAGDEQFFGPGTRLTVL.

The chain employs TRBV6-5 and TRBJ1-4; D gene unclear. V was pared by 0 bases and J by 7 bases, with 6 bases between. Per the germline V gene, CDR1 is MNHEY and CDR2 is SVGAGI. There are 13 residues in the CDR3. CDR3 loop: CASSYSFLEKLFF. DNA of the CDR3: TGTGCCAGCAGTTACTCGTTTCTTGAAAAACTGTTTTTT.

V usage is TRBV5-1 and J usage is TRBJ2-2; 8 bases map to TRBD1. With 3 bases clipped from V and 4 bases from J, the junction kept 2 bases outside the gene matches. Germline V gene sequence: CDR1 SGHRS, CDR2 YFSETQ. The CDR3 has 14 amino acids. The chain's CDR3 is CASSSTGATGELFF. As DNA, the CDR3 is TGCGCCAGCAGCTCGACAGGGGCCACCGGGGAGCTGTTTTTT.

On this clone: Other DNA sequences in this specimen translate into the identical CDR3. The CDR3 DNA is TGTGCCGCTGGGGCTAGCGGAGGCGAGCAGTACTTC. This gives the protein CAAGASGGEQYF. The J gene is TRBJ2-7, the V gene TRBV10-3, with 7 nucleotides matching TRBD2. This CDR3 contains 12 residues. Germline V lookup: CDR1 ENHRY, CDR2 SYGVKD. V lost 11 bases and J lost 6; bases outside the gene matches: 10.

The V and J genes are TRBV7-9 and TRBJ2-7, with TRBD1 as a possible D gene (6 bases). CDR3 length: 12 residues. Germline V gene sequence: CDR1 SEHNR, CDR2 FQNEAQ (reference sequence). The V end was cut by 5 bases, the J end by 7 bases, with 12 bases between. Here the CDR3 reads CASSPGQKEQYF. CDR3 DNA: TGTGCCAGCAGCCCCGGACAGAAAGAGCAGTACTTC. The variable domain in full, with the rest retrieved from reference TRBV7-9 and TRBJ2-7, is DTGVSQNPRHKITKRGQNVTFRCDPISEHNRLYWYRQTLGQGPEFLTYFQNEAQLEKSRLLSDRFSAERPKGSFSTLEIQRTEQGDSAMYLCASSPGQKEQYFGPGTRLTVT.

The chain carries TRBV5-1 and TRBJ1-1; D ambiguous. CDR1 and CDR2 (germline): SGHRS, YFSETQ. CDR3 length: 13 amino acids. With 5 bases removed from V and 7 bases from J, the gap between germline ends came to 15 bases. The CDR3: CASRSQVDDEAFF. CDR3 DNA sequence: TGCGCCAGCAGGTCTCAGGTAGACGATGAAGCTTTCTTT.

This rearrangement joins TRBV28 to TRBJ2-7, with TRBD2 matching over 8 bases. J was trimmed by 1 base and V by 7 bases; bases with no gene match: 3. The CDR3 sequence is 13 residues long. CDR1 is MDHEN, CDR2 SYDVKM, per germline. The CDR3 region is CASTGGRSYEQYF. Written as DNA, the CDR3 is TGTGCCAGCACGGGCGGGAGGTCCTACGAGCAGTACTTC.

The table lists this clone with a count of one. The J gene is TRBJ2-7, the V gene TRBV5-6, with D tentatively TRBD2 (6 bases). The CDR3 is 15 residues long. The V gene lost 4 bases and the J gene lost 3 bases, with 17 bases spanning the gap. CDR1 and CDR2 from the germline V gene are SGHDT and YYEEEE. The CDR3 DNA follows: TGTGCCAGCAGCGTTGGGGGGTTCGGGCGCTACGAGCAGTACTTC. This sequence encodes CASSVGGFGRYEQYF.

The rearrangement links TRBV6-2 or TRBV6-3 to TRBJ2-7, with D unresolved. V lost 1 base, J lost 5 bases, and 12 bases lay in between. The CDR3 loop spans 14 amino acids. Germline-derived CDR1 and CDR2 are MNHEY and SVGEGT. The CDR3 region is CASSYLISSHEQYF. The CDR3 DNA reads TGTGCCAGCAGTTACTTGATTAGCAGCCACGAGCAGTACTTC.